The T cell receptor (beta chain) under discussion was sequenced for a study of blood T cell repertoires in COVID-19. CDR1 is SGHDT and CDR2 is YYEEEE in the germline V gene. CDR3 length equals 15 residues. V lost 2 bases to trimming and J lost 5 bases; unmatched junction nucleotides: 4. Clones were sequenced by immunoSEQ multiplex PCR, and TCRdb holds only the in-frame ones, with some missing. The sample has 150,000 to 200,000 clones, approximately 86% seen once; the top ten hold roughly 2%. The genes are TRBV5-6 and TRBJ1-6, with TRBD1 matching over 7 bases. The material sequenced was peripheral blood. The clonotype was recovered from a man between 65 and 85 years old with active or convalescent COVID-19. Here the CDR3 DNA reads TGTGCCAGCAGCTTTTGGGACAGCAATAATTCACCCCTCCACTTT. Amino acids: CASSFWDSNNSPLHF. Full variable domain (outside the CDR3, taken from reference TRBV5-6 and TRBJ1-6): DAGVTQSPTHLIKTRGQQVTLRCSPKSGHDTVSWYQQALGQGPQFIFQYYEEEERQRGNFPDRFSGHQFPNYSSELNVNALLLGDSALYLCASSFWDSNNSPLHFGNGTRLTVT.